A selection of T cell receptor beta chains follows, all from one sample in a study of blood T cell repertoires in COVID-19. Measured with immunoSEQ multiplex PCR; TCRdb has only the in-frame clones, and not every one. The sample contains more than 300,000 clones, 80% to 90% of which appear only once. Sequenced sample: PBMCs or T cells enriched from blood (not recorded which). These receptors all stem from a man aged 35-49 years in a cohort exposed to, infected with or recovered from COVID-19 (not recorded which). Each CDR3 is given with its conserved first and last residue. Each record gives: V gene, CDR3 protein.

>TRBV30
CAWSVRGVSGANVLTF
>TRBV5-4
CASSTQQGAGFTGGYTF
>TRBV5-1
CASSFGSYNEQFF
>TRBV28
CASSLDYLSYEQYF
>TRBV20-1
CSASSGSGSEDTQYF
>TRBV2
CASSPDSSNQPQHF
>TRBV6-1
CASSEGGQGLMNGYTF
>TRBV11-2
CASSLLAGASYEQYF
>TRBV2
CASSGLQGSAPWEEQYF
>TRBV19
CASSPTMASGYNEQFF
>TRBV10-2
CASSARDTYNEQFF
>TRBV6-1
CASSDILEAPLHF
>TRBV6-1
CASSDSSGRAATGELFF
>TRBV11-3
CASSLVGGLAGYNEQFF
>TRBV3-1/TRBV3-2
CASSRTGGEKLFF
>TRBV25-1
CASSFNLYEQYF
>TRBV19
CASSTQGAMGTQYF
>TRBV28
CASSFNLGRELFF
>TRBV7-2
CASSGGAQMGSLGWQFF
>TRBV25-1
CASSADRGKNSPLHF
>TRBV2
CASSESGSPGSQYF
>TRBV18
CASSPPGLAGGLNEQFF
>TRBV10-1
CASSTDRAGGYTF
>TRBV2
CASSVGQGVYF
>TRBV19
CASRLEGLGTDTQYF
>TRBV3-1/TRBV3-2
CASSQGVRHGYTF
>TRBV4-2
CASRPSGTTYEQYF
>TRBV28
CASRHRDRLGEQFF
>TRBV14
CASSQTGSYNSPLHF
>TRBV7-2
CASSPGTSINEQFF
>TRBV30
CAWSSHGLAGAGELFF
>TRBV6-5
CASKTRQGDTEAFF
>TRBV5-4
CASSLDRVAGNTIYF
>TRBV3-1/TRBV3-2
CASSRGTVPYEQYF
>TRBV5-1
CASSLGGGGIYEQYF
>TRBV12-3/TRBV12-4
CASSFSGKDTQYF
>TRBV30
CAWSVLRTSRSTDTQYF
>TRBV28
CASSTQVYEQFF
>TRBV5-1
CASSLVAATQNTQYF
>TRBV7-9
CASSLARQGARGTNEKLFF
>TRBV3-1/TRBV3-2
CASSPFYGGETQYF
>TRBV24-1
CATSPTGGQAGELFF